These T cell receptor beta chains were read from a single sample in a study of blood T cell repertoires in COVID-19. The repertoire was sequenced with immunoSEQ multiplex PCR; TCRdb's copy has only in-frame clones and lacks some. The table records 180,000 or so clones, more than 80% of them present only once. Sequenced sample: PBMCs or T cells enriched from blood (not recorded which). These receptors originate from a man aged 40-55 years who had recovered from COVID-19. CDR3s include the opening cysteine and the closing phenylalanine or tryptophan. A D gene is named only where the DNA matches it firmly. Rows give clone size only sometimes, using once, few, many, or a class for an expanded clone.

J gene	clone size	D gene	V gene	CDR3 DNA	CDR3 protein
TRBJ2-4	-	-	TRBV7-8	TGTGCCAGCAGCGGACAGCTAGCCAAAAACATTCAGTACTTC	CASSGQLAKNIQYF
TRBJ1-6	-	-	TRBV9	TGTGCCAGCAGCCCCGAGCGCAATAATTCACCCCTCCACTTT	CASSPERNNSPLHF
TRBJ2-2	-	-	TRBV30	TGTGCCTGGAATGCGGGTGCCGGGGAGCTGTTTTTT	CAWNAGAGELFF
TRBJ1-2	-	-	TRBV28	TGTGCCAGCAGGGTACAGGGCGGCGGCTACACCTTC	CASRVQGGGYTF
TRBJ1-1	-	TRBD1	TRBV20-1	TGCAGTGCTAGGGTGACAGGGAGGGCTTTCTTT	CSARVTGRAFF
TRBJ2-5	once	-	TRBV5-6	TGTGCCAGCAGCTTGGTACTCCGAGGGGAGACCCAGTACTTC	CASSLVLRGETQYF
TRBJ2-7	-	TRBD2	TRBV27	TGTGCCAGCAGGGGACTAGCGGCTTACGAGCAGTACTTC	CASRGLAAYEQYF
TRBJ2-1	-	TRBD2	TRBV14	TGTGCCAGCAGCCAAGATTTGAGACTAGCGGCGAATGAGCAGTTCTTC	CASSQDLRLAANEQFF
TRBJ2-5	-	-	TRBV12-2	TGTGCAAGTTGGAGGCGGCTAGCGGGAGAATGGGTAAGAGAGACCCAGTACTTC	CASWRRLAGEWVRETQYF
TRBJ2-1	-	TRBD1	TRBV7-3	TGTGCCAGCAGCATAGACCGGGACAGGGGGTACAATGAGCAGTTCTTC	CASSIDRDRGYNEQFF
TRBJ1-6	-	-	TRBV5-5	TGTGCCAGCAGCTTAGGGGTTATCTCCTATAATTCACCCCTCCACTTT	CASSLGVISYNSPLHF
TRBJ2-7	once	TRBD2	TRBV20-1	TGCAGTGCTAGTTGGTCCCATGGGGGGGTGGGCGAGCAGTACTTC	CSASWSHGGVGEQYF
TRBJ1-1	-	-	TRBV3-1/TRBV3-2	TGTGCCAGCAGCCAGAGACAGAGCTACACTGAAGCTTTCTTT	CASSQRQSYTEAFF
TRBJ2-6	-	-	TRBV5-1	TGCGCCAGCAGCGAACAGGGTCCGTCCTCCGGGGCCAACGTCCTGACTTTC	CASSEQGPSSGANVLTF
TRBJ2-3	once	TRBD1	TRBV30	TGTGCCTGGAGGACCGGGACAGTCTCTAGCACAGATACGCAGTATTTT	CAWRTGTVSSTDTQYF
TRBJ1-2	-	TRBD1	TRBV27	TGTGCCAGCAGCCATAGAGGGACAGATGGCTACACCTTC	CASSHRGTDGYTF
TRBJ2-3	-	-	TRBV11-2	TGTGCCAGCAACCAGTGGGCGATGGATACGCAGTATTTT	CASNQWAMDTQYF
TRBJ2-7	-	-	TRBV29-1	TGCAGCGTTGGTCTCCGGCAGGCGGAGCAGTACTTC	CSVGLRQAEQYF
TRBJ2-7	-	-	TRBV5-4	TGTGCCAGCAGCTTGCTGCCAGGGTCCTACGAGCAGTACTTC	CASSLLPGSYEQYF
TRBJ1-2	few	-	TRBV29-1	TGCAGCGTTGAAGATCGGGGGAGAGCTAACTATGGCTACACCTTC	CSVEDRGRANYGYTF
TRBJ1-3	-	TRBD1	TRBV5-5	TGTGCCAGCAGCTTGTCACAGGGGGCGAACACCATATATTTT	CASSLSQGANTIYF
TRBJ2-7	-	TRBD1	TRBV29-1	TGCAGCGTGGGTCGACAGGGGGCTATCTACGAGCAGTACTTC	CSVGRQGAIYEQYF
TRBJ2-3	once	TRBD2	TRBV15	TGTGCCACCAGCAGGGGGTCAGCGGGAGACCCAGATACGCAGTATTTT	CATSRGSAGDPDTQYF
TRBJ2-1	once	-	TRBV13	TGTGCCAGCAGCTCTCGCATGGAGCGGGTGGTCTACAATGAGCAGTTCTTC	CASSSRMERVVYNEQFF
TRBJ1-1	once	-	TRBV19	TGTGCCAGTAGTATAGATCAGGGTATGAACACTGAAGCTTTCTTT	CASSIDQGMNTEAFF
TRBJ2-1	once	TRBD2	TRBV28	TGTGCCAGCACCCCGCGGGGCGCGGGAGTAAGAGATGAGCAGTTCTTC	CASTPRGAGVRDEQFF
TRBJ2-2	-	TRBD2	TRBV5-4	TGTGCCAGCAGCCCCGCCGCGGGGGGGCGACGGACCGGGGAGCTGTTTTTT	CASSPAAGGRRTGELFF
TRBJ2-7	few	TRBD1	TRBV5-4	TGTGCCAGCAGTCTCCCCACAGGGGTGGGGGACGAGCAGTACTTC	CASSLPTGVGDEQYF
TRBJ1-1	few	-	TRBV12-5	TGTGCTAGTGGTTTCCCCCAGGGGGAAGCTTTCTTT	CASGFPQGEAFF
TRBJ1-6	-	TRBD1	TRBV19	TGTGCCAGTAGTAAAGACAGGGGAGATAATTCACCCCTCCACTTT	CASSKDRGDNSPLHF